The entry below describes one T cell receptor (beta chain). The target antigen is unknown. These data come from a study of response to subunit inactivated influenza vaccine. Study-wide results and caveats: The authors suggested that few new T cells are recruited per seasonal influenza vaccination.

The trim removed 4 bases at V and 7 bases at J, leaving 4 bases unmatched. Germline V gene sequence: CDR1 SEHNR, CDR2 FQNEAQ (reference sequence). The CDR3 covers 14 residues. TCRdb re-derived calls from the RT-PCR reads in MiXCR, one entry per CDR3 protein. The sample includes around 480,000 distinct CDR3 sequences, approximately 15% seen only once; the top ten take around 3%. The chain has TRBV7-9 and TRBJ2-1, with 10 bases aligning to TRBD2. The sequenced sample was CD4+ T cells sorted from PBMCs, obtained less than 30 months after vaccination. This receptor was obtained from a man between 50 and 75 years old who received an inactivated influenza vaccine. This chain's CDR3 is CASSSGLALNEQFF. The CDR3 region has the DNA TGTGCCAGCAGCTCGGGACTAGCGCTTAATGAGCAGTTCTTC.